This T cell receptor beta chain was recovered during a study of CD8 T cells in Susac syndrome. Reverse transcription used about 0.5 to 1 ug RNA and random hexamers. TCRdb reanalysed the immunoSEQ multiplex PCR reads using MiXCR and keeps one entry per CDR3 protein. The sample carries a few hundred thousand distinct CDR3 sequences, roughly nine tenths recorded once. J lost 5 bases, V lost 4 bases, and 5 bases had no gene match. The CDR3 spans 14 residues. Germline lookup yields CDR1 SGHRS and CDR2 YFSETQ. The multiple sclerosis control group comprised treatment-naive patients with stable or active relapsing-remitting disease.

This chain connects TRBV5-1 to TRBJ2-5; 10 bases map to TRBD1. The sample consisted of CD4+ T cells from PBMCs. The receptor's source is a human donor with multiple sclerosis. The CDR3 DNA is TGCGCCAGCAGCAGGACAGGGGGAGAGGAGACCCAGTACTTC. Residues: CASSRTGGEETQYF. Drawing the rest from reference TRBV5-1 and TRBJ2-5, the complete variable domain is KAGVTQTPRYLIKTRGQQVTLSCSPISGHRSVSWYQQTPGQGLQFLFEYFSETQRNKGNFPGRFSGRQFSNSRSEMNVSTLELGDSALYLCASSRTGGEETQYFGPGTRLLVL.